Detailed here is one TCR beta chain. What it recognizes is unknown. The data originate from a study of T cell responses to AZD1222 COVID-19 vaccine. Study results and caveats: It was only 6 or 7 AZD1222 recipients who were seropositive at baseline. The span of vaccine-associated CD4 TCRs extended across spike, with dominance at 160-218 and 743-854. Donor demographics were predominantly white British with a female majority; clonal diversity may be underestimated.

Germline CDR1 SGHTA, CDR2 FQGNSA. The ends lost 2 bases at V and 9 bases at J; junction bases unmatched: 10. The CDR3 sequence is 16 residues long. The protocol was immunoSEQ multiplex PCR, while the TCRdb copy is restricted to in-frame clones and leaves out a portion. The data show 150,000 to 200,000 clones, 90% seen once. Pooling covered second doses at about 4 or about 12 weeks. This receptor was identified in an adult who received the AZD1222 COVID-19 vaccine. This chain links TRBV7-2 with TRBJ1-6, with TRBD1 identical over 7 bases. Sequenced material: peripheral blood, taken 28 days after the second AZD1222 dose. DNA for the CDR3: TGTGCCAGCAGCTTACCCAGGGGGTTGGAGAGTTCACCCCTCCACTTT. As protein: CASSLPRGLESSPLHF.